This TCR beta chain was identified in a study of blood T cell repertoires in COVID-19. Overall study: Specimens from acute and convalescent COVID-19 originated in the United States, Italy and Spain. PBMCs, B-cell-depleted T cells, or T cells were the source of the cDNA or gDNA that made up the material.

V shed 0 bases, J shed 8 bases, and the junction held 7 bases outside the gene matches. CDR1 is LNHNV, CDR2 YYDKDF, per germline (reference sequence). CDR3 size: 16 residues. Sequenced by immunoSEQ multiplex PCR; TCRdb stores in-frame clones only, minus some. The table records 400,000 to 450,000 clones, roughly 85% of them present only once. The V and J genes are TRBV15 and TRBJ2-1; 10 bases fit TRBD1. Input material: peripheral blood. This clonotype was sampled from a woman younger than 45 with active or convalescent COVID-19. The CDR3 bases are TGTGCCACCAGCAGAGATTCACCCGGGACAGGGGATGAGCAGTTCTTC. Its protein product is CATSRDSPGTGDEQFF.